This TCR beta chain was identified in a study of OX40 agonist ivuxolimab in advanced cancers. The table came from immunoSEQ multiplex PCR; TCRdb's copy has only in-frame clones and leaves some out. The table has about 34,000 clones, 80% to 95% seen once; the top ten hold around 3.9%. Germline values: CDR1 SQVTM, CDR2 ANQGSEA. CDR3 length: 14 residues. V dropped 2 bases and J dropped 0 bases, with 8 bases sitting between them. The sample in question was CD4+ or CD8+ T cells sorted from blood, obtained in a trial of the OX40 agonist ivuxolimab. The chain combines TRBV29-1 with TRBJ1-3; D is unclear. This clonotype was sampled from an adult with an advanced solid tumor such as melanoma, head and neck, liver or kidney cancer. CDR3 DNA sequence: TGCAGCGTTGAATTGACCTACTCTGGAAACACCATATATTTT. This sequence encodes CSVELTYSGNTIYF.